The next 4 T cell receptor beta chains were all read from a single sample in a study of control samples from healthy donors and cancer patients. This table comes from immunoSEQ multiplex PCR, and its TCRdb copy is limited to in-frame clones, with some not included. The repertoire holds 140,000 to 150,000 clones, with approximately 93% as singletons. The specimen sequenced was blood. These receptors came from a man younger than 35 in good health.

The chain is built from TRBV5-4 and TRBJ2-2; D ambiguous. This CDR3 contains 14 residues. Trimming cost V 3 bases and J 2 bases, with 8 bases left between them. Germline V lookup: CDR1 SGHNT, CDR2 YYREEE (reference sequence). The CDR3 nucleotides are TGTGCCAGCAGCTCGACCCTCAACACCGGGGAGCTGTTTTTT. It translates to CASSSTLNTGELFF.

The rearrangement joins TRBV28 to TRBJ1-5; no reliable D call. The V end lost 5 bases, the J end lost 2 bases, and 13 bases lay between the germline ends. The CDR3 runs 15 residues. Germline CDR1 and CDR2: MDHEN and SYDVKM. The CDR3 DNA reads as TGTGCCAGCAGTCCCCTAGGGAGGGGCAATCAGCCCCAGCATTTT. It codes for CASSPLGRGNQPQHF.

The rearrangement joins TRBV4-1 to TRBJ1-1; D is unresolved. This CDR3 contains 11 residues. Trimming pared 6 bases from V and 1 base from J, leaving 3 bases between. In germline, CDR1 is MGHRA, CDR2 YSYEKL. This CDR3 reads CASRTNTEAFF. The DNA of the CDR3 is TGCGCCAGCAGGACGAACACTGAAGCTTTCTTT.

V usage is TRBV27 and J usage is TRBJ1-1; the D is unclear. Trimming pared 5 bases from V and 0 bases from J, leaving 10 bases between. The CDR3 has 14 residues. CDR1 is MNHEY and CDR2 is SMNVEV in the germline V gene (reference sequence). CDR3 sequence: CASSRHKLNTEAFF. For the CDR3, the DNA is TGTGCCAGCAGTCGACACAAACTGAACACTGAAGCTTTCTTT.